The sequence of this TCR beta chain was determined in a study of blood T cell repertoires in COVID-19. Enrolled through a virtual design, the participants were between roughly 18 and 100 years of age and came from fewer than 30 US areas. Germline V gives CDR1 SQVTM, CDR2 ANQGSEA. This CDR3 contains 12 residues. V gave up 4 bases and J gave up 6 bases, with 12 bases separating them. Only in-frame clones appear in the TCRdb table, and some are missing; sequencing was by immunoSEQ multiplex PCR. The sample has about 260,000 clones; about 90% are singletons. The genes are TRBV29-1 and TRBJ1-1; D gene ambiguous. Input material: PBMCs or T cells enriched from blood (not recorded which). This sequence originates from a woman in her 30s with acute COVID-19. CDR3 DNA: TGCAGCGTTGTTGGAGGGAGGGCTGAAGCTTTCTTT. The encoded protein is CSVVGGRAEAFF.